This TCR beta chain was identified in a study of shared clonotypes between healthy human individuals. Naive CD8 isolation took CD45RO-negative cells positively selected for CCR7 and excluded terminally differentiated effector memory CD45RA+ cells. The data were produced by immunoSEQ multiplex PCR, yet TCRdb's version contains in-frame clones alone and is incomplete. This table has about 2.2 million clones, 85% to 95% appearing once. The CDR3 is 18 residues long. Germline CDR1 reads SGHTA; CDR2 reads FQGTGA. The J segment lost 3 bases and the V segment lost 0 bases, leaving 9 bases of the junction unmatched.

This clonotype was obtained from a man aged 18 to 29 in good health. Some clones in this sample may be carry-over from other donors' samples. The sequenced sample was naive CD8+ T cells from PBMCs. The J gene is TRBJ2-1, the V gene TRBV7-3, with 9 nucleotides matching TRBD2. The CDR3, as DNA: TGTGCCAGCAGCTTAACGGTGGGGGGACTAGCATTCTACAATGAGCAGTTCTTC. As protein: CASSLTVGGLAFYNEQFF.